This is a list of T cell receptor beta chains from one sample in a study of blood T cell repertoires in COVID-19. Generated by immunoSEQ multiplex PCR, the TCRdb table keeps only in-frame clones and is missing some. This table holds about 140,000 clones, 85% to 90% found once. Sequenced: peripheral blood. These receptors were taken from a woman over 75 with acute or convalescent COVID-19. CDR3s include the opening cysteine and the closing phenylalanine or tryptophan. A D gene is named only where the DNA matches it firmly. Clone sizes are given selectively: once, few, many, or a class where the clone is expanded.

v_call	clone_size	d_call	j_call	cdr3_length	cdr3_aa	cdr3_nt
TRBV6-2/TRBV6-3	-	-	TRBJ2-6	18	CASSYPSGRIWGANVLTF	TGTGCCAGCAGTTACCCCTCGGGTCGAATCTGGGGGGCCAACGTCCTGACTTTC
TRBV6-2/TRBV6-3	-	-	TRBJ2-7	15	CASSYTTGSNYEQYF	TGTGCCAGCAGTTACACCACAGGGTCGAACTACGAGCAGTACTTC
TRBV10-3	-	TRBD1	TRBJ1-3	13	CAIKGQGENTIYF	TGTGCCATCAAGGGACAGGGTGAAAACACCATATATTTT
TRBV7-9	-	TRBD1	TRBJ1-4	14	CASSQQGAAEKLFF	TGTGCCAGCAGCCAACAGGGGGCGGCTGAAAAACTGTTTTTT
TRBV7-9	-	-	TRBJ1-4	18	CASSLPDGRGSDSGKLFF	TGTGCCAGCAGTTTACCGGACGGACGCGGTTCGGATAGCGGAAAACTGTTTTTT
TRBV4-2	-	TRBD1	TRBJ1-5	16	CASSQVEPGGGQPQHF	TGTGCCAGCAGCCAAGTGGAGCCAGGGGGAGGTCAGCCCCAGCATTTT
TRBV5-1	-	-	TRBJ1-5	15	CASSLFGTKGQPQHF	TGCGCCAGCAGCCTATTCGGGACAAAGGGTCAGCCCCAGCATTTT
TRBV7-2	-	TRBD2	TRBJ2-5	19	CASSLAGVTSGGRQETQYF	TGTGCCAGCAGCTTAGCGGGAGTGACTAGCGGGGGGCGACAAGAGACCCAGTACTTC
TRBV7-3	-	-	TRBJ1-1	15	CASSFTGMRDTEAFF	TGTGCCAGCAGCTTTACAGGGATGAGGGACACTGAAGCTTTCTTT
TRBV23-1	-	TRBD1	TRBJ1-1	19	CASSPSGGGAGTDDTEAFF	TGCGCCAGCAGTCCCTCCGGAGGGGGCGCGGGGACGGACGACACTGAAGCTTTCTTT
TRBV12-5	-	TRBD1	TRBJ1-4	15	CASGLGQGTNEKLFF	TGTGCTAGTGGTTTGGGACAGGGTACTAATGAAAAACTGTTTTTT
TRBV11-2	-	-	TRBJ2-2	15	CASSLSPGATGELFF	TGTGCCAGCAGCTTATCCCCAGGGGCCACCGGGGAGCTGTTTTTT
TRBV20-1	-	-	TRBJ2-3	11	CSAPLGDTQYF	TGCAGTGCTCCTCTAGGTGATACGCAGTATTTT
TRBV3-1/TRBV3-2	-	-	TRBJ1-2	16	CASSQASRGSGYGYTF	TGTGCCAGCAGCCAAGCGTCCCGGGGGAGCGGCTATGGCTACACCTTC
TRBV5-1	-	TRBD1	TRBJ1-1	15	CASSSRTGGNTEAFF	TGCGCCAGCAGCTCCAGGACAGGGGGGAACACTGAAGCTTTCTTT
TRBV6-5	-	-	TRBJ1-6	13	CASTPIQNSPLHF	TGTGCCAGCACCCCCATACAAAATTCACCCCTCCACTTT
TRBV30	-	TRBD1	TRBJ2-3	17	CAWSVGGGTGTTDTQYF	TGTGCCTGGAGTGTAGGAGGGGGGACAGGGACCACAGATACGCAGTATTTT
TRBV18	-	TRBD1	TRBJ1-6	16	CASSRITGAWNSPLHF	TGTGCCAGCTCAAGAATAACAGGGGCCTGGAATTCACCCCTCCACTTT
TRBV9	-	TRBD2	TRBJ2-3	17	CASSVVGSGGTSDTQYF	TGTGCCAGCAGCGTAGTTGGTAGCGGGGGAACGTCAGATACGCAGTATTTT
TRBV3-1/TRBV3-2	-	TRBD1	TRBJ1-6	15	CASSQEVQGAAPLHF	TGTGCCAGCAGCCAAGAGGTACAGGGGGCCGCACCCCTCCACTTT
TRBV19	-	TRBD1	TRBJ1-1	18	CASSIDLLGGQGNTEAFF	TGTGCCAGTAGTATAGATCTATTAGGGGGCCAGGGGAACACTGAAGCTTTCTTT
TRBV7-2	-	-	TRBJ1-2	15	CASSLGQPTVYGYTF	TGTGCCAGCAGTCTAGGACAACCGACAGTTTATGGCTACACCTTC
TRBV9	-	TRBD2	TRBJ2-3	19	CASSVEGLAGGPSTDTQYF	TGTGCCAGCAGCGTAGAAGGTCTAGCGGGGGGCCCAAGCACAGATACGCAGTATTTT
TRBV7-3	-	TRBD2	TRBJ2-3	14	CASSPGGWSDTQYF	TGTGCCAGCAGCCCGGGGGGGTGGTCTGATACGCAGTATTTT
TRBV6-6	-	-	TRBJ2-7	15	CASSRGSPQNYEQYF	TGTGCCAGCAGCCGCGGGTCCCCCCAGAACTACGAGCAGTACTTC
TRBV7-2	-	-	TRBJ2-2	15	CASSLRTANTGELFF	TGTGCCAGCAGCTTAAGGACAGCGAACACCGGGGAGCTGTTTTTT
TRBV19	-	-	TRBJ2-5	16	CASSIYAGQLQETQYF	TGTGCCAGTAGTATTTATGCGGGACAGCTCCAAGAGACCCAGTACTTC
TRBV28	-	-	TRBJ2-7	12	CASSPRQYEQYF	TGTGCCAGCAGTCCCAGACAGTACGAGCAGTACTTC
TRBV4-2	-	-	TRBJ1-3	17	CASSQDMPTSSGNTIYF	TGTGCCAGCAGCCAAGATATGCCCACGAGCTCTGGAAACACCATATATTTT
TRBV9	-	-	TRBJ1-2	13	CASSSGPNYGYTF	TGTGCCAGCAGTAGTGGTCCTAACTATGGCTACACCTTC
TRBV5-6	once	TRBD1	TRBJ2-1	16	CASSDSGGSSYNEQFF	TGTGCCAGCAGCGACTCAGGGGGCAGCTCCTACAATGAGCAGTTCTTC
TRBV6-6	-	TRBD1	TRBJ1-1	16	CASSSGQGMFNTEAFF	TGTGCCAGCAGTTCCGGACAGGGAATGTTTAACACTGAAGCTTTCTTT
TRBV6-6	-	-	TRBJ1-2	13	CASEFYGGDGYTF	TGTGCCAGCGAATTTTACGGAGGGGACGGCTACACCTTC
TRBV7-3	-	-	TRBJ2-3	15	CASSRTASYTDTQYF	TGTGCCAGCAGCCGGACAGCCTCTTACACAGATACGCAGTATTTT
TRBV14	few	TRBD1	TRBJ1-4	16	CASSPRTGDNNEKLFF	TGTGCCAGCAGCCCCAGGACAGGGGACAATAATGAAAAACTGTTTTTT
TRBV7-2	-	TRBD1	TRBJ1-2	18	CASSSRRQGGRDLYGYTF	TGTGCCAGCAGCTCCCGGAGACAGGGGGGAAGGGACCTGTATGGCTACACCTTC
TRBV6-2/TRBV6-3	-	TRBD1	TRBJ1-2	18	CASSYSPGQGRKSYGYTF	TGTGCCAGCAGTTACTCTCCGGGACAGGGGCGAAAGAGCTATGGCTACACCTTC
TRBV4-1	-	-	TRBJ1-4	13	CASSQDSREKLFF	TGCGCCAGCAGCCAAGATTCGCGTGAAAAACTGTTTTTT
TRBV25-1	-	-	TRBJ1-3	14	CASSDNRYGNTIYF	TGTGCCAGCAGTGATAATCGGTATGGAAACACCATATATTTT
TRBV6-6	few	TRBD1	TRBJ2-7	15	CASSYPRQGADEQYF	TGTGCCAGCAGTTACCCGAGACAGGGGGCGGACGAGCAGTACTTC
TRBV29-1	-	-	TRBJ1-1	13	CSVSPQRNTEAFF	TGCAGCGTCTCTCCACAGAGGAACACTGAAGCTTTCTTT